The TCR beta chain described here comes from a study of cytomegalovirus exposure and HLA in healthy donors. Study-level results: The majority of CMV-associated TCR beta chains were reported as apparently HLA-restricted in a later analysis. In a later analysis, productive TCRs from donors in an Asian-associated ancestry cluster reportedly carried fewer N-insertions than the cohort mean. Later genetic work tied a missense DCLRE1C variant to beta-chain V and J trimming.

Donors in the study were healthy people who gave bone marrow. Details on this clone: Its cognate antigen is unknown.

This CDR3 is built from 13 residues. Germline V gives CDR1 MNHEY, CDR2 SMNVEV (reference sequence). Trimming removed 0 bases at V and 9 bases at J, with 9 bases between. 60 Vbeta and 13 Jbeta primers were used in PCR. Method: immunoSEQ multiplex PCR; TCRdb's copy keeps in-frame clones and lacks some. The data contain more than 85,000 clones, 76% of them singletons. The chain employs TRBV27 and TRBJ1-5; the D gene is possibly TRBD1 (5 bases). The sequence was collected from a man aged 30 to 45 in good health and CMV-seropositive. Sequencing input: PBMCs. The CDR3 protein is CASSLSGLGPQHF. CDR3 nucleotide sequence: TGTGCCAGCAGTTTATCGGGGCTGGGGCCCCAGCATTTT.